This TCR beta chain originates from a study of patients and donors after allogeneic stem cell transplantation. Germline CDR1 is LGHNA and CDR2 is YSLEER. With 0 bases clipped from V and 3 bases from J, the junction kept 8 bases outside the gene matches. The CDR3 covers 18 residues. This clonotype was counted ten times or more. One entry per CDR3 protein results from TCRdb running MiXCR on the RT-PCR reads. In the table there are over 400,000 distinct CDR3 sequences, 16% of which are singletons. V usage is TRBV4-3 and J usage is TRBJ2-3, with 11 bases lining up with TRBD2. This clonotype originated in a human donor who was either an allogeneic HSCT recipient or a stem cell or donor lymphocyte infusion donor (not recorded which). It is not recorded whose cells these are; they may come from a transplant donor. The specimen was blood, either unsorted or a sorted T cell fraction (not recorded which). CDR3 region: CASSQDRSSGGATDTQYF. The CDR3 DNA sequence: TGCGCCAGCAGCCAAGATCGGAGTAGCGGGGGGGCGACAGATACGCAGTATTTT.